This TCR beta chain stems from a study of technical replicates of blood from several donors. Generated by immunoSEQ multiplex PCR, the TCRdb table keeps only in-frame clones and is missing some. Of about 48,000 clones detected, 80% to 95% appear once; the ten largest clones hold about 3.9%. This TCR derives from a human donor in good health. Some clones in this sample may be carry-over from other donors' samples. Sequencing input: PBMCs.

CDR3 protein: CASSLFSGGSHEQYF. The CDR3 DNA sequence: TGTGCCAGCAGCTTATTTAGCGGGGGGTCCCACGAGCAGTACTTC. V is TRBV7-2 and J is TRBJ2-7, with TRBD2 matching over 10 bases. The germline V gene has CDR1 SGHTA and CDR2 FQGNSA. V was pared by 2 bases and J by 5 bases, with 6 bases of the junction left unmatched. CDR3 length: 15 amino acids.